A selection of T cell receptor beta chains follows, all from one sample in a study of identical twins. TCRdb re-derived calls from the 5' RACE reads in MiXCR, one entry per CDR3 protein. The profile covers 690,000 or so distinct CDR3 sequences, with over 8.5% appearing a single time and approximately 0.94% taken by the ten largest. The sample was also linked to a second study, of yellow fever vaccine responses in identical twins.

Sample: PBMCs. These receptors came from a young woman in good health. CDR3s include the opening cysteine and the closing phenylalanine or tryptophan. D genes are given only for firm matches. Size values are once, few and many counts, or a class for expanded clones, and some rows have none.

CDR3,DNA,D,V,size,J
CASSPQGLAGGNEQFF,TGTGCCAGCTCACCACAGGGTTTAGCTGGTGGGAATGAGCAGTTCTTC,NA,TRBV18,once,TRBJ2-1
CASSSGLDNSPLHF,TGCGCCAGCAGCTCCGGACTGGATAATTCACCCCTCCACTTT,NA,TRBV5-1,few,TRBJ1-6
CASSPRAGQGQSEQFF,TGTGCCAGCTCACCGCGCGCGGGACAGGGTCAAAGTGAGCAGTTCTTC,TRBD1,TRBV18,few,TRBJ2-1
CSVELRMGQETQYF,TGCAGCGTTGAATTACGGATGGGCCAAGAGACCCAGTACTTC,NA,TRBV29-1,NA,TRBJ2-5
CASGGGGELFF,TGTGCGAGCGGGGGCGGTGGGGAGCTGTTTTTT,TRBD2,TRBV7-8,few,TRBJ2-2
CASSLGTGPDEQYF,TGTGCCAGCAGTTTGGGGACAGGGCCGGACGAGCAGTACTTC,TRBD1,TRBV27,NA,TRBJ2-7
CSMVATGVEQYF,TGCAGCATGGTGGCGACAGGGGTCGAGCAGTACTTC,TRBD1,TRBV20-1,NA,TRBJ2-7
CAISEPNRGQNEQFF,TGTGCCATCAGTGAACCGAACAGGGGGCAGAATGAGCAGTTCTTC,TRBD1,TRBV10-3,many,TRBJ2-1
CASSPRTQTYTDTQYF,TGCGCCAGCAGCCCAAGGACCCAGACTTACACAGATACGCAGTATTTT,NA,TRBV5-1,few,TRBJ2-3
CSARTAPGYGYTF,TGCAGCGCCCGGACGGCGCCGGGCTATGGCTACACCTTC,NA,TRBV29-1,few,TRBJ1-2
CASSYRVAETQYF,TGTGCCAGCAGTTACAGGGTGGCGGAGACCCAGTACTTC,NA,TRBV27,few,TRBJ2-5
CSVKGEVTGELFF,TGCAGCGTTAAGGGGGAGGTCACCGGGGAGCTGTTTTTT,NA,TRBV29-1,NA,TRBJ2-2
CASSLLGQPDTQYF,TGTGCCAGCAGCTTGTTGGGACAGCCAGATACGCAGTATTTT,TRBD1,TRBV7-9,many,TRBJ2-3
CASSGGSGRFTGELFF,TGTGCCAGCTCCGGGGGTAGCGGGAGGTTTACCGGGGAGCTGTTTTTT,TRBD2,TRBV27,few,TRBJ2-2
CASSPRGLAGGTQYF,TGTGCCAGCAGCCCGAGGGGACTAGCGGGAGGTACGCAGTATTTT,TRBD2,TRBV7-8,many,TRBJ2-3
CSAREAFFDRNQETQYF,TGCAGTGCTAGAGAGGCTTTTTTCGACAGGAATCAAGAGACCCAGTACTTC,NA,TRBV20-1,many,TRBJ2-5
CASSYSSTAGLTQYF,TGTGCCAGCAGTTACTCGTCAACCGCGGGGTTGACCCAGTACTTC,NA,TRBV6-5,NA,TRBJ2-5
CATPAGPLNNEQFF,TGTGCCACTCCAGCTGGGCCGCTTAACAATGAGCAGTTCTTC,NA,TRBV11-1,few,TRBJ2-1
CASSGLQGFGNTIYF,TGTGCCAGTAGCGGACTGCAGGGTTTCGGAAACACCATATATTTT,NA,TRBV19,few,TRBJ1-3
CASSNRGVYEQYF,TGTGCCAGCAGTAACAGGGGCGTCTACGAGCAGTACTTC,TRBD1,TRBV12-3/TRBV12-4,few,TRBJ2-7
CSASPISSDTQYF,TGCAGTGCTAGTCCCATCTCTTCAGATACGCAGTATTTT,NA,TRBV20-1,few,TRBJ2-3
CASSRERDLFLSYEQYF,TGTGCCAGCTCACGTGAGCGGGACCTATTTCTCTCCTACGAGCAGTACTTC,TRBD2,TRBV18,few,TRBJ2-7
CASPKNTGELFF,TGTGCCAGCCCCAAGAACACCGGGGAGCTGTTTTTT,NA,TRBV3-1,few,TRBJ2-2
CASSYSSSGELFF,TGTGCCAGCAGTTACTCGTCGTCCGGGGAGCTGTTTTTT,NA,TRBV6-5,few,TRBJ2-2
CASSYLYEETQYF,TGTGCCAGCAGTTATCTTTACGAAGAGACCCAGTACTTC,NA,TRBV6-2/TRBV6-3,few,TRBJ2-5
CSVYHGQGARGTDTRYF,TGCAGCGTGTACCATGGACAGGGGGCGCGGGGCACAGATACGCGGTATTTT,TRBD1,TRBV29-1,NA,TRBJ2-3
CSGRDRGLGTEAFF,TGCAGCGGCCGGGACAGGGGGCTTGGCACTGAAGCTTTCTTT,TRBD1,TRBV29-1,few,TRBJ1-1
CSARQPPTTRQGGDEQYF,TGCAGTGCTAGACAACCCCCTACGACCCGACAGGGTGGGGATGAGCAGTACTTC,TRBD1,TRBV20-1,many,TRBJ2-7
CATSDPTPLASGANILTF,TGTGCCACCAGTGATCCGACGCCCCTAGCCTCCGGGGCCAACATCCTGACTTTC,NA,TRBV24-1,NA,TRBJ2-6
CSVVGRSYEQYF,TGCAGCGTTGTAGGCAGGTCCTACGAGCAGTACTTC,NA,TRBV29-1,few,TRBJ2-7
CASSQGAGLAPGELFF,TGCGCCAGCAGCCAAGGTGCTGGACTAGCGCCCGGGGAGCTGTTTTTT,TRBD2,TRBV4-1,many,TRBJ2-2
CASSLVQDNQPQHF,TGTGCCAGCAGCTTGGTACAGGACAATCAGCCCCAGCATTTT,NA,TRBV7-9,many,TRBJ1-5
CASSLGQADQETQYF,TGTGCCAGCAGCCTGGGACAGGCAGACCAAGAGACCCAGTACTTC,TRBD1,TRBV9,NA,TRBJ2-5
CASSRDRGTEAFF,TGTGCCAGCAGTCGGGACAGGGGAACTGAAGCTTTCTTT,TRBD1,TRBV28,many,TRBJ1-1
CASSPRGSSYNSPLHF,TGTGCCAGCAGTCCAAGGGGTAGCTCCTATAATTCACCCCTCCACTTT,NA,TRBV7-2,many,TRBJ1-6
CASSSQGDQPQHF,TGTGCCAGCAGCTCACAGGGAGATCAGCCCCAGCATTTT,NA,TRBV6-1,many,TRBJ1-5
CASSYPAQTSGEYNEQFF,TGTGCCAGCAGTTACCCAGCCCAGACTAGCGGGGAATACAATGAGCAGTTCTTC,TRBD2,TRBV6-2/TRBV6-3,few,TRBJ2-1
CASSNRDRRETQYF,TGTGCCAGCAGCAACCGGGACAGGAGAGAGACCCAGTACTTC,TRBD1,TRBV11-2,few,TRBJ2-5
CASSTRTGGDQETQYF,TGTGCCAGCAGCACGAGGACAGGGGGAGACCAAGAGACCCAGTACTTC,TRBD1,TRBV5-4,NA,TRBJ2-5
CSVETTGGYYEQYF,TGCAGCGTTGAGACGACAGGGGGCTACTACGAGCAGTACTTC,TRBD1,TRBV29-1,NA,TRBJ2-7
CASSQGGLDRAGAKNIQYF,TGCGCCAGCAGCCAAGGAGGCCTCGACAGGGCCGGAGCCAAAAACATTCAGTACTTC,TRBD1,TRBV4-3,few,TRBJ2-4
CASSLSRLAGANEQFF,TGTGCCAGCAGCCTGTCCCGACTAGCGGGAGCTAATGAGCAGTTCTTC,TRBD2,TRBV27,few,TRBJ2-1
CASSQLAYEQFF,TGCGCCAGCAGCCAACTAGCCTATGAGCAGTTCTTC,NA,TRBV4-1,NA,TRBJ2-1
CSGSGFSYNEQFF,TGCAGCGGTAGCGGATTCTCCTACAATGAGCAGTTCTTC,NA,TRBV29-1,NA,TRBJ2-1
CAIRRTSGGTYEQYF,TGTGCCATCAGACGGACTAGCGGGGGTACCTACGAGCAGTACTTC,TRBD2,TRBV10-3,many,TRBJ2-7